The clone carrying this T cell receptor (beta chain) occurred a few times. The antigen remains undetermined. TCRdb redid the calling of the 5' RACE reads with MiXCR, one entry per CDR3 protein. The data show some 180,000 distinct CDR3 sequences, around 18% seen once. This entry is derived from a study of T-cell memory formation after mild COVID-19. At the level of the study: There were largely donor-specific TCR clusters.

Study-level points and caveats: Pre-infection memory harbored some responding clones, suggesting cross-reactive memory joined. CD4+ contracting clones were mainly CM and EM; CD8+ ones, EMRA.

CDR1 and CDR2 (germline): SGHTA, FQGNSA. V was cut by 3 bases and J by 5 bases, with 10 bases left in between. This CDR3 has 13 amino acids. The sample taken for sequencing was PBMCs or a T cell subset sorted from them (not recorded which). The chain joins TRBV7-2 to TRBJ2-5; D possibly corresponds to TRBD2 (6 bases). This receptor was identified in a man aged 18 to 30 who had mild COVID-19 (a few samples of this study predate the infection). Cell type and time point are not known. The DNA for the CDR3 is TGTGCCAGCAGCTTTCGGCTAGCGGAGACCCAGTACTTC. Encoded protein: CASSFRLAETQYF.